A single sample is the source of the 11 T cell receptor beta chains below, sequenced in a study of shared clonotypes between healthy human individuals. Method: immunoSEQ multiplex PCR; TCRdb's copy keeps in-frame clones and lacks some. The data contain under 1,100,000 clones, approximately 80% of them singletons. The sequencing input was memory CD4+ T cells from PBMCs. Subset meaning: CD45RA-negative fraction. Every receptor here comes from a man between 18 and 29 years old in good health. Some clones in this sample may be carry-over from other donors' samples.

V usage is TRBV7-9 and J usage is TRBJ1-5, with D unresolved. Germline V gene lookup returns CDR1 SEHNR and CDR2 FQNEAQ (reference sequence). The CDR3 consists of 13 residues. The ends were cut back, 5 bases at V and 7 bases at J, with 12 bases in the middle. The CDR3 is CASSLFFGQPQHF. For the CDR3, the DNA is TGTGCCAGCAGCCTTTTCTTTGGGCAGCCCCAGCATTTT.

This clone has at least ten counts. Other DNA sequences within the sample encode an identical CDR3. This chain joins TRBV18 and TRBJ1-1; TRBD1 agrees at 8 bases. Trimming cost V 6 bases and J 0 bases; bases outside gene matches: 6. This CDR3 region has 15 residues. Germline V CDR1 and CDR2: KGHSH, LQKENI. The CDR3 coding sequence is TGTGCCAGCTCGCCAGACAGGGGCATGAACACTGAAGCTTTCTTT. The encoded protein is CASSPDRGMNTEAFF.

The chain couples TRBV28 to TRBJ2-7, with D possibly TRBD1 on 7 matching bases. Germline-derived CDR1 and CDR2 are MDHEN and SYDVKM. The V end lost 7 bases, the J end lost 6 bases, and 19 bases lay between the germline ends. The CDR3 is 14 residues long. The CDR3 here is CASTPGGPLLEQYF. The CDR3 nucleotides read TGTGCCAGCACCCCAGGGGGGCCCCTCCTCGAGCAGTACTTC.

This chain uses TRBV28 with TRBJ1-4, with 7 bases matching TRBD1. The CDR3 is 13 residues long. Germline values: CDR1 MDHEN, CDR2 SYDVKM. The V segment lost 6 bases and the J segment 8 bases; nucleotides outside the gene matches: 6. This chain's CDR3 is CASRPQQGEKLFF. DNA of the CDR3: TGTGCCAGCAGACCCCAACAGGGGGAAAAACTGTTTTTT.

This clone came up once. The V and J genes are TRBV14 and TRBJ2-2, with TRBD2 matching 10 bases. Germline V lookup: CDR1 SGHDN, CDR2 FVKESK. Trimming at V came to 4 bases and at J to 4 bases, leaving 6 bases not matched to a gene. This CDR3 is 16 amino acids long. CDR3 loop: CASSPELAGSTGELFF. As DNA, the CDR3 is TGTGCCAGCAGCCCTGAACTAGCGGGATCCACCGGGGAGCTGTTTTTT.

The CDR3 reads CASSQADRVNTEAFF. The DNA of the CDR3 is TGCGCCAGCAGCCAAGCGGACAGGGTAAACACTGAAGCTTTCTTT. This chain joins TRBV4-1 and TRBJ1-1, with 8 bases matching TRBD1. Germline CDR1 reads MGHRA; CDR2 reads YSYEKL. With 1 base clipped from V and 2 bases from J, the junction kept 3 bases outside the gene matches. The CDR3 totals 15 residues.

This clone was observed a few times. The chain recombines TRBV5-1 with TRBJ2-6, with TRBD1 matching over 8 bases. Germline loops: CDR1 SGHRS, CDR2 YFSETQ. V lost 1 base and J lost 2; bases outside the gene matches: 5. The CDR3 runs to 17 residues. CDR3 nucleotide sequence: TGCGCCAGCAGCTTGACCCTGACAGGGGCTGGGGCCAACGTCCTGACTTTC. Amino acids: CASSLTLTGAGANVLTF. The variable domain in full, with the rest retrieved from reference TRBV5-1 and TRBJ2-6, is KAGVTQTPRYLIKTRGQQVTLSCSPISGHRSVSWYQQTPGQGLQFLFEYFSETQRNKGNFPGRFSGRQFSNSRSEMNVSTLELGDSALYLCASSLTLTGAGANVLTFGAGSRLTVL.

This clone was observed once. The rearrangement joins TRBV30 to TRBJ1-6, with unresolved D. The CDR3 has 14 amino acids. Germline loops: CDR1 GTSNPN, CDR2 SVGIG (reference sequence). V lost 0 bases to trimming and J lost 11 bases, with 14 bases between them. CDR3 amino acids: CAWSVAPSTPPLHF. The CDR3 nucleotides read TGTGCCTGGAGTGTAGCCCCCTCAACTCCACCCCTCCACTTT.

This clone turned up a few times. This sequence joins TRBV9 and TRBJ1-1; possibly TRBD1 for D (5 bases). Germline V gene lookup returns CDR1 SGDLS and CDR2 YYNGEE. Trimming took 0 bases from V and 10 from J, leaving 16 bases between them. The CDR3 extends over 14 amino acids. CDR3 in amino acids: CASSVEFEGRVAFF. The CDR3 DNA is TGTGCCAGCAGCGTAGAGTTTGAGGGGAGGGTAGCTTTCTTT.

The chain has TRBV5-8 and TRBJ1-5, with D possibly being TRBD1 (6 bases). Trimming took 3 bases from V and 4 from J, leaving 11 bases between them. CDR1 is SGHTS and CDR2 is YDEGEE in the germline V gene. This CDR3 region has 14 residues. The DNA of the CDR3 is TGTGCCAGCAGCTGGGGGGCCCGTAATCAGCCCCAGCATTTT. Protein: CASSWGARNQPQHF.

This clone was counted between two and nine times. The chain has TRBV9 and TRBJ2-5; D may match TRBD1 or TRBD2 (6 bases each). Germline V gene lookup returns CDR1 SGDLS and CDR2 YYNGEE. There are 15 residues in the CDR3. V shed 4 bases and J shed 1 base, with 14 bases lying between them. Here the CDR3 reads CASSPDGGRQETQYF. CDR3 in DNA: TGTGCCAGCAGCCCAGATGGGGGGCGCCAAGAGACCCAGTACTTC. Complete variable domain (other parts from reference TRBV9 and TRBJ2-5): DSGVTQTPKHLITATGQRVTLRCSPRSGDLSVYWYQQSLDQGLQFLIQYYNGEERAKGNILERFSAQQFPDLHSELNLSSLELGDSALYFCASSPDGGRQETQYFGPGTRLLVL.